This T cell receptor (beta chain) was observed in a study of T cell responses to AZD1222 COVID-19 vaccine. The junction had 7 bases not matched to a gene; V was cut back by 0 bases and J by 9 bases. This CDR3 is built from 15 residues. Germline V gives CDR1 SNHLY, CDR2 FYNNEI. The data were produced by immunoSEQ multiplex PCR, yet TCRdb's version contains in-frame clones alone and is incomplete. The top ten clones hold approximately 9% of a sample with more than 15,000 clones, 85% to 90% of them seen once. The TCR was taken from an adult who received the AZD1222 COVID-19 vaccine. The chain couples TRBV2 to TRBJ2-3; 9 nucleotides align to TRBD2. The sequences come from peripheral blood, collected 28 days after the second AZD1222 dose. Here the CDR3 DNA reads TGTGCCAGCAGTGAAGCGCTTAGCGGGAGTATCACGCAGTATTTT. Its translation is CASSEALSGSITQYF.